The T cell receptor beta chain under discussion was sequenced for a study of tumor and adjacent non-tumor tissue in lung cancer. Looking at the study overall: Histology: 12 adenocarcinoma, a couple of squamous cell carcinoma, 1 small cell lung cancer. Around 4 million productive TCRbeta reads were obtained per sample on average.

As to this clonotype: Its antigen is not known.

This CDR3 is built from 17 residues. Study-level findings and limits: TCR diversity was significantly greater in tumor than normal lung tissue.

RNA was extracted from bulk tissue without any cell sorting. The library came from three nested PCR rounds adapted from ARM-PCR protocols. TCRdb reprocessed the multiplex PCR reads with MiXCR, giving one entry per CDR3 protein. The sample consists of 200,000 to 250,000 distinct CDR3 sequences, 71% of them appearing once. Sequenced: lung tumor tissue. The gene calls are TRBV1 and TRBJ2-7; the D segment call TRBD1 is taken from the table without a DNA check. TRBV1 is a recognized pseudogene. This receptor was obtained from a man between 60 and 70 years old with non-small cell lung cancer. The CDR3 coding sequence is TGCACCAGCAGCCAAGCCCCACCGGGACAGGGGTCCTACGAGCAGTACTTC. This translates into CTSSQAPPGQGSYEQYF.